A single sample is the source of the 8 T cell receptor beta chains below, sequenced in a study of cytomegalovirus exposure and HLA in healthy donors (dated by TCRdb to 2017 to 2019). The method behind the library was the immunoSEQ multiplex PCR assay. A mixture of 60 forward primers for TCR Vbeta segments and 13 reverse primers for TCR Jbeta segments was used in the multiplex PCR. This immuneACCESS table, as held by TCRdb, lists in-frame sequences with V and J called but not all clones. Of the missing ones, under half trace to an unresolved V gene in checked studies; the others have no known cause. Present in this sample are 200,000 to 250,000 clones, approximately 82% of which were seen just once. More than 0.45% of the sample rests with the top ten. The sample comprised PBMCs. These receptors all come from a woman aged 40 to 55 in good health and CMV-seronegative.

The V and J genes are TRBV10-3 and TRBJ1-2, with 12 bases aligning to TRBD1. Germline lookup yields CDR1 ENHRY and CDR2 SYGVKD. Trimming at V came to 4 bases and at J to 7 bases, leaving 7 bases not matched to a gene. The CDR3 is made up of 15 amino acids. CDR3 sequence (DNA): TGTGCCATCAGTGGGGGGACAGGGGGCGCGGCTGGCTACACCTTC. Protein product: CAISGGTGGAAGYTF.

The chain links TRBV10-3 to TRBJ2-1; 10 bases match TRBD2. V gave up 3 bases and J gave up 2 bases; unmatched junction bases: 4. The CDR3 is made up of 16 amino acids. Germline V CDR1 and CDR2: ENHRY, SYGVKD. The CDR3 region has the DNA TGTGCCATCAGTGAATCTAGCGGGGGAACCTACAATGAGCAGTTCTTC. Protein product: CAISESSGGTYNEQFF.

This chain connects TRBV7-6 to TRBJ2-7, with 10 bases matching TRBD1. The germline gives CDR1 SGHVS, CDR2 FNYEAQ. Germline trimming cut 6 bases from V and 5 bases from J; bases unmatched to any gene: 7. The CDR3 runs 14 residues. CDR3 residues: CASRSGTGAHEQYF. CDR3 nucleotide sequence: TGTGCCAGCAGATCCGGGACAGGGGCCCACGAGCAGTACTTC.

V usage is TRBV19 and J usage is TRBJ1-2; possibly TRBD1 for D (6 bases). V lost 3 bases, J lost 7 bases, and 21 bases lay in between. The CDR3 runs 16 residues. Germline CDR1 LNHDA, CDR2 SQIVND (reference sequence). This chain's CDR3 is CASSILLDRSAGGYTF. DNA of the CDR3: TGTGCCAGTAGTATTCTACTAGACAGGTCGGCGGGTGGCTACACCTTC. Filled out from reference TRBV19 and TRBJ1-2, the complete variable domain reads DGGITQSPKYLFRKEGQNVTLSCEQNLNHDAMYWYRQDPGQGLRLIYYSQIVNDFQKGDIAEGYSVSREKKESFPLTVTSAQKNPTAFYLCASSILLDRSAGGYTFGSGTRLTVV.

The V call is TRBV15, the J call TRBJ1-1; 8 bases agree with TRBD1. Germline V CDR1 and CDR2: LNHNV, YYDKDF (reference sequence). CDR3 length: 16 amino acids. V lost 1 base to trimming and J lost 2 bases; unmatched junction nucleotides: 6. CDR3 DNA: TGTGCCACCAGCAGAGGGCAGGGGGCGTTTAACACTGAAGCTTTCTTT. It specifies CATSRGQGAFNTEAFF.

The chain recombines TRBV18 with TRBJ1-4; D is perhaps TRBD1 (6 bases). This CDR3 is built from 14 residues. Germline V gene data show CDR1 as KGHSH and CDR2 as LQKENI. Trimming left V 3 bases short and J 7 bases short, with 12 bases between. The DNA for the CDR3 is TGTGCCAGCTCACCTGCCAGCAGGGGTGAAAAACTGTTTTTT. Translation: CASSPASRGEKLFF.

Concerning this clone itself: The sample carries other DNA sequences with the same CDR3. The chain uses TRBV5-1 and TRBJ1-1; maybe TRBD1 (5 bases). Trimming took off 0 bases at V and 0 bases at J, with 9 bases between the two ends. CDR1 and CDR2 (germline): SGHRS, YFSETQ. CDR3 length equals 15 residues. The CDR3 loop reads CASSLAGGMNTEAFF. CDR3 coding DNA: TGCGCCAGCAGCTTGGCCGGGGGGATGAACACTGAAGCTTTCTTT.

V gene TRBV5-4 combines with J gene TRBJ1-1, with TRBD1 matching over 8 bases. Germline V gene lookup returns CDR1 SGHNT and CDR2 YYREEE (reference sequence). V lost 4 bases and J lost 6; bases outside the gene matches: 14. CDR3 length: 16 residues. The CDR3 nucleotides are TGTGCCAGCAGCAGGGGCGGGGAACCAGGGGGCGCTGAAGCTTTCTTT. Translating it yields CASSRGGEPGGAEAFF.